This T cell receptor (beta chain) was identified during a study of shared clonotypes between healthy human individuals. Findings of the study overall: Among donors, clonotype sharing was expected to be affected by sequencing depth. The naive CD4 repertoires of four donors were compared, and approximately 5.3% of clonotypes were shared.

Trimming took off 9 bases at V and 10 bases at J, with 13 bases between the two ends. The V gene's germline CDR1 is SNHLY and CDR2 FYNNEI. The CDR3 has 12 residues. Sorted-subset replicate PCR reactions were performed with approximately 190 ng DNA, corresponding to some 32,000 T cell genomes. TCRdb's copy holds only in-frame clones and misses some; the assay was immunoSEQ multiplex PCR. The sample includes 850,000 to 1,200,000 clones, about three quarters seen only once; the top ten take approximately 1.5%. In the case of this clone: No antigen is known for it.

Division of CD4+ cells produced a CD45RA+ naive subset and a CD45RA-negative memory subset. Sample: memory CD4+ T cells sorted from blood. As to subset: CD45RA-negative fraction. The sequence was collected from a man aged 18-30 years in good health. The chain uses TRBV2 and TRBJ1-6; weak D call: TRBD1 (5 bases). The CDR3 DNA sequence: TGTGCCAGTAAGACAGATACGTCACCCCTCCACTTT. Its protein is CASKTDTSPLHF.